This passage covers 20 T cell receptor beta chains from one sample sequenced in a study of shared clonotypes between healthy human individuals. Measured with immunoSEQ multiplex PCR; TCRdb has only the in-frame clones, and not every one. The sample includes about 490,000 clones, over 65% of them seen just once. Input material: PBMCs. The source of these receptors is a woman aged 40 to 50 in good health. Some clones in this sample may be carry-over from other donors' samples.

As concerns this clone: A read error may be the cause here, since a much bigger clone is one base away. The V and J genes are TRBV11-2 and TRBJ2-7, with TRBD2 as a possible D gene (6 bases). The CDR3 spans 15 residues. From germline, CDR1 is SGHAT and CDR2 FQNNGV. Trimming took 2 bases from V and 2 from J, leaving 13 bases between them. In nucleotides, the CDR3 is TGTGCCAGCAGCTTAAATAGCGGCGTCGCCTACGAGCAGTACTTC. This gives the protein CASSLNSGVAYEQYF.

The rearrangement joins TRBV29-1 to TRBJ2-1; 15 nucleotides agree with TRBD2. From germline, CDR1 is SQVTM and CDR2 ANQGSEA. The V gene end was trimmed by 4 bases and the J gene end by 10 bases; junction bases not matched to a gene: 5. The length of the CDR3 is 14 residues. The CDR3 protein is CSVVGLAGGLEQFF. The CDR3 DNA follows: TGCAGCGTTGTGGGACTAGCGGGAGGTCTCGAGCAGTTCTTC.

V gene TRBV28 combines with J gene TRBJ1-5; 8 bases agree with TRBD1. V shed 6 bases, J shed 2 bases, and the junction held 6 bases outside the gene matches. The length of the CDR3 is 15 residues. Germline lookup yields CDR1 MDHEN and CDR2 SYDVKM. CDR3 sequence: CASRTLTGGNQPQHF. For the CDR3, the DNA is TGTGCCAGCAGAACCCTGACAGGGGGCAATCAGCCCCAGCATTTT.

Comment on this clone: The sample contains more than one DNA sequence encoding this CDR3. The V call is TRBV29-1, the J call TRBJ1-1; weak D call: TRBD1 (5 bases). This CDR3 comprises 13 residues. Germline V gene sequence: CDR1 SQVTM, CDR2 ANQGSEA. Trimming took 6 bases from V and 5 from J, leaving 16 bases between them. The DNA for the CDR3 is TGCAGCGTATCGACAGACCAGAGAACTGAAGCTTTCTTT. Its protein product is CSVSTDQRTEAFF.

V is TRBV11-2 and J is TRBJ2-5, with D perhaps TRBD2 (6 bases). Germline V gene lookup returns CDR1 SGHAT and CDR2 FQNNGV. The length of the CDR3 is 13 residues. Trimming took off 1 base at V and 5 bases at J, with 8 bases between the two ends. CDR3 protein: CASSLGRGETQYF. CDR3 nucleotide sequence: TGTGCCAGCAGCTTAGGTCGGGGGGAGACCCAGTACTTC.

V and J are TRBV18 and TRBJ2-5, with 14 bases aligning to TRBD2. The J call is doubtful: the DNA matches TRBJ2-7 better. Per germline, CDR1 KGHSH and CDR2 LQKENI. This CDR3 has 14 residues. In DNA form, the CDR3 reads TGTGCCAGCTCCCTGGGACTAGCGGGGGACGAGCAGTACTTC. The encoded protein is CASSLGLAGDEQYF.

This clone was picked up a small number of times. V usage is TRBV14 and J usage is TRBJ2-7, with TRBD2 matching 8 bases. J gave up 1 base and V 4 bases, and 6 bases lay outside the gene matches. CDR3 length: 15 residues. Germline V gene data show CDR1 as SGHDN and CDR2 as FVKESK. This CDR3 is CASSRVGGVSYEQYF. CDR3 DNA: TGTGCCAGCAGCCGAGTCGGGGGGGTTTCCTACGAGCAGTACTTC.

This chain joins TRBV30 and TRBJ1-3; D gene unclear. The V and J ends lost 4 bases and 4 bases respectively, with 17 bases between them. The CDR3 extends over 15 amino acids. Germline CDR1 GTSNPN, CDR2 SVGIG (reference sequence). The chain's CDR3 is CAWTLDSPRGNTIYF. CDR3 nucleotides: TGTGCCTGGACCCTGGACTCGCCAAGGGGAAACACCATATATTTT.

The V and J genes are TRBV11-2 and TRBJ1-2; 9 bases match TRBD1. This CDR3 has 14 residues. The germline CDR1 and CDR2 sequences are SGHAT and FQNNGV. V was pared by 5 bases and J by 7 bases, with 8 bases of the junction left unmatched. CDR3 protein: CASSLGQGYGGYTF. The CDR3 DNA reads TGTGCCAGCAGCCTTGGACAGGGGTACGGTGGCTACACCTTC.

As to this clone: This likely stems from a read error, as it lies one base from a far larger clone. The chain has TRBV10-2 and TRBJ1-1; no definite D call. The germline gives CDR1 WSHSY, CDR2 SAAADI. The CDR3 is 11 amino acids. Here the CDR3 reads CVSRGDTEAFF. The CDR3 bases are TGCGTCAGCAGAGGAGATACTGAAGCTTTCTTT.

The chain couples TRBV6-1 to TRBJ2-5; D ambiguous. CDR3 length: 11 residues. Per germline, CDR1 MNHNS and CDR2 SASEGT. V shed 6 bases and J shed 2 bases, with 4 bases lying between them. The CDR3 loop reads CASRVQETQYF. The CDR3 DNA reads TGTGCCAGCAGAGTACAAGAGACCCAGTACTTC.

The rearrangement links TRBV28 to TRBJ2-5, with TRBD2 matching 10 bases. CDR3 length: 14 residues. V lost 5 bases and J lost 2; bases outside the gene matches: 2. Germline lookup yields CDR1 MDHEN and CDR2 SYDVKM. The CDR3, as DNA: TGTGCCAGCAGTGGACTAGCGGAGCAAGAGACCCAGTACTTC. This gives the protein CASSGLAEQETQYF.

The genes are TRBV28 and TRBJ2-1, with D perhaps TRBD2 (6 bases). Trimming took off 6 bases at V and 8 bases at J, with 20 bases between the two ends. The CDR3 loop spans 15 amino acids. Per the germline V gene, CDR1 is MDHEN and CDR2 is SYDVKM. The CDR3 region is CASRGVTGAPHEQFF. CDR3 coding DNA: TGTGCCAGCAGGGGAGTTACGGGAGCGCCCCATGAGCAGTTCTTC.

The V and J genes are TRBV18 and TRBJ1-5; D ambiguous. This CDR3 comprises 13 residues. The V end was cut by 3 bases, the J end by 4 bases, with 7 bases between. Per the germline V gene, CDR1 is KGHSH and CDR2 is LQKENI. In DNA form, the CDR3 reads TGTGCCAGCTCACCCGAGAGAAATCAGCCCCAGCATTTT. This gives the protein CASSPERNQPQHF. Filled out from reference TRBV18 and TRBJ1-5, the complete variable domain reads NAGVMQNPRHLVRRRGQEARLRCSPMKGHSHVYWYRQLPEEGLKFMVYLQKENIIDESGMPKERFSAEFPKEGPSILRIQQVVRGDSAAYFCASSPERNQPQHFGDGTRLSIL.

The table lists this clone with a count of one. The gene calls are TRBV6-1 and TRBJ2-7; D is undetermined. This CDR3 comprises 15 residues. The V gene lost 2 bases and the J gene lost 2 bases, with 13 bases spanning the gap. In germline, CDR1 is MNHNS, CDR2 SASEGT. CDR3 in DNA: TGTGCCAGCAGTGAAACGGACGGTAACCCCTACGAGCAGTACTTC. It encodes CASSETDGNPYEQYF.

This chain links TRBV5-1 with TRBJ2-5; D remains ambiguous. The CDR3 is 13 residues long. From germline, CDR1 is SGHRS and CDR2 YFSETQ. Trimming pared 4 bases from V and 3 bases from J, leaving 10 bases between. The CDR3 sequence: CASSQPGEETQYF. Written as DNA, the CDR3 is TGCGCCAGCAGCCAGCCGGGTGAAGAGACCCAGTACTTC.

V is TRBV7-6 and J is TRBJ2-2; 8 bases line up with TRBD2. Germline CDR1 and CDR2: SGHVS and FNYEAQ. V was pared by 5 bases and J by 5 bases, with 10 bases of the junction left unmatched. The CDR3 sequence is 16 residues long. CDR3 nucleotide sequence: TGTGCCAGCAGCCGCGGGGCGGGAGGAGGTACCGGGGAGCTGTTTTTT. It is translated as CASSRGAGGGTGELFF.

As for this clone: A far bigger clonotype differs at one base, so this is likely a read error. The chain is built from TRBV30 and TRBJ2-5, with TRBD2 matching over 7 bases. V trimming: 5 bases; J trimming: 5 bases; junction bases outside the gene matches: 5. CDR3 length: 12 residues. The germline V gene encodes CDR1 GTSNPN and CDR2 SVGIG (reference sequence). CDR3 DNA sequence: TGTGCCTGGGGCCCCGGGGGGGAGACCCAGTACTTC. Its protein product is CAWGPGGETQYF.

This chain joins TRBV5-1 and TRBJ2-7, with TRBD2 matching over 11 bases. There are 16 residues in the CDR3. CDR1 is SGHRS, CDR2 YFSETQ, per germline. Trimming took 1 base from V and 7 from J; bases not matched to a gene: 10. As DNA, the CDR3 is TGCGCCAGCAGCTTGACCGCACTAGCGGGAGCCGTTGAGCAGTACTTC. Translating gives CASSLTALAGAVEQYF.

This clone turned up a few times. The chain links TRBV5-1 to TRBJ1-1; weak D call: TRBD1 (6 bases). This CDR3 is 15 amino acids long. Germline assignment: CDR1 SGHRS and CDR2 YFSETQ. Trimming pared 4 bases from V and 0 bases from J, leaving 13 bases between. The DNA for the CDR3 is TGCGCCAGCAGCCATTTACAGGGAATGAACACTGAAGCTTTCTTT. Translated, it gives CASSHLQGMNTEAFF.